A single sample gave rise to the 18 T cell receptor beta chains below, sequenced in a study of blood T cell repertoires in COVID-19. Data came from immunoSEQ multiplex PCR; TCRdb stores just in-frame clones and leaves some out. Of 250,000 to 350,000 clones in the sample, approximately 88% were seen once. Sequenced material: peripheral blood. All receptors come from a human donor with COVID-19, enrolled during active disease. The donor label of this sample is uncertain.

This rearrangement joins TRBV15 to TRBJ1-3; D might be TRBD1 (6 bases). Germline CDR1 LNHNV, CDR2 YYDKDF (reference sequence). V was shortened by 5 bases and J by 0 bases, with 11 bases between the two germline ends. This CDR3 has 15 residues. The DNA of the CDR3 is TGTGCCACCAGCGGGACACGGATCTCTGGAAACACCATATATTTT. Its protein is CATSGTRISGNTIYF.

The rearrangement links TRBV28 to TRBJ2-1; no clear D gene. Per the germline V gene, CDR1 is MDHEN and CDR2 is SYDVKM. The CDR3 loop spans 16 amino acids. Deletions cut 5 bases from V and 10 bases from J, with 24 bases between. The CDR3 DNA sequence: TGTGCCAGCAGTACCCCCCGGAAGCAGCCGCGGCTAGAGCAGTTCTTC. As protein: CASSTPRKQPRLEQFF. The full variable domain, completed using reference TRBV28 and TRBJ2-1, is DVKVTQSSRYLVKRTGEKVFLECVQDMDHENMFWYRQDPGLGLRLIYFSYDVKMKEKGDIPEGYSVSREKKERFSLILESASTNQTSMYLCASSTPRKQPRLEQFFGPGTRLTVL.

This chain links TRBV27 with TRBJ1-2, with D perhaps TRBD1 (5 bases). Trimming cost V 5 bases and J 8 bases, with 15 bases left between them. Germline V lookup: CDR1 MNHEY, CDR2 SMNVEV (reference sequence). The CDR3 spans 13 residues. CDR3 amino acids: CASSPSGLRGYTF. The CDR3 bases are TGTGCCAGCAGTCCTTCGGGACTGAGGGGCTACACCTTC.

The V gene is TRBV4-1, the J gene TRBJ2-1, with a weak D call TRBD2 (6 bases). Germline CDR1 reads MGHRA; CDR2 reads YSYEKL. V lost 1 base to trimming and J lost 2 bases, with 12 bases between them. The CDR3 loop spans 16 amino acids. For the CDR3, the DNA is TGCGCCAGCAGCCAAGGGGGTGGGGGGACCTACAATGAGCAGTTCTTC. As protein: CASSQGGGGTYNEQFF.

This clone is a singleton in its sample. The chain has TRBV6-2 or TRBV6-3 and TRBJ2-7, with 9 nucleotides matching TRBD1. This CDR3 region has 16 residues. The germline CDR1 and CDR2 sequences are MNHEY and SVGEGT. With V trimmed by 6 bases and J by 3 bases, 12 bases remained unmatched. For the CDR3, the DNA is TGTGCCAGCAGCGCACTCCCGGGACAGGGATACTACGAGCAGTACTTC. It codes for CASSALPGQGYYEQYF.

V gene TRBV25-1 combines with J gene TRBJ2-4; D gene ambiguous. Germline values: CDR1 MGHDK, CDR2 SYGVNS. The ends were cut back, 6 bases at V and 6 bases at J, with 12 bases in the middle. The CDR3 covers 13 residues. The CDR3 region has the DNA TGTGCCAGCAGATCTCCCTCAGGAAACATTCAGTACTTC. It specifies CASRSPSGNIQYF. Variable domain in full (rest from reference TRBV25-1 and TRBJ2-4): EADIYQTPRYLVIGTGKKITLECSQTMGHDKMYWYQQDPGMELHLIHYSYGVNSTEKGDLSSESTVSRIRTEHFPLTLESARPSHTSQYLCASRSPSGNIQYFGAGTRLSVL.

J is TRBJ2-1 and V is TRBV12-5; 14 nucleotides align to TRBD2. Germline V gene sequence: CDR1 LGHNT, CDR2 FRNRAP. This CDR3 region has 18 residues. Germline trimming cut 2 bases from V and 8 bases from J; bases unmatched to any gene: 11. CDR3 sequence reads: CASGLNTGLAGVGDEQFF. The CDR3, as DNA: TGTGCTAGTGGTTTGAATACGGGACTAGCGGGAGTGGGCGATGAGCAGTTCTTC.

This chain joins TRBV19 and TRBJ1-3; the match to TRBD1 covers 7 bases. V was pared by 7 bases and J by 0 bases, with 6 bases of the junction left unmatched. Germline V gene data show CDR1 as LNHDA and CDR2 as SQIVND (reference sequence). The CDR3 has 15 residues. The CDR3 nucleotides are TGTGCCAGTAATCTCGGACAGGTCTCTGGAAACACCATATATTTT. It yields the protein CASNLGQVSGNTIYF.

The chain combines TRBV29-1 with TRBJ1-1; 7 bases align to TRBD1. This CDR3 contains 14 residues. CDR1 SQVTM and CDR2 ANQGSEA come from the germline V gene. With V trimmed by 6 bases and J by 4 bases, 11 bases remained unmatched. CDR3 DNA: TGCAGCGTGTCCGACGTAGCAGGGGGCACTGAAGCTTTCTTT. As protein: CSVSDVAGGTEAFF.

This rearrangement joins TRBV5-1 to TRBJ2-1; 7 bases agree with TRBD2. Germline loops: CDR1 SGHRS, CDR2 YFSETQ. The length of the CDR3 is 15 residues. Unmatched junction bases numbered 4, after V lost 0 bases and J lost 4 bases. The chain's CDR3 is CASSLELAEYNEQFF. CDR3 DNA sequence: TGCGCCAGCAGCTTGGAGCTAGCGGAGTACAATGAGCAGTTCTTC.

V is TRBV10-3 and J is TRBJ1-5; 7 bases match TRBD1. Looked up from germline, CDR1 is ENHRY and CDR2 is SYGVKD. J was trimmed by 6 bases and V by 10 bases; bases with no gene match: 12. This CDR3 spans 14 amino acids. The DNA of the CDR3 is TGTGCCAGCAACGACAGGGAAACAAGTCAGCCCCAGCATTTT. Protein: CASNDRETSQPQHF.

The chain joins TRBV15 to TRBJ2-7; 7 bases are a match to TRBD1. Germline-derived CDR1 and CDR2 are LNHNV and YYDKDF (reference sequence). V lost 2 bases to trimming and J lost 6 bases; unmatched junction nucleotides: 10. The CDR3 spans 15 residues. CDR3 nucleotides: TGTGCCACCAGCAGACTTGGAGACAGGGTGGCCGAGCAGTACTTC. Encoded protein: CATSRLGDRVAEQYF.

This chain joins TRBV16 and TRBJ1-5; TRBD1 aligns across 8 bases. V shed 1 base, J shed 5 bases, and the junction held 4 bases outside the gene matches. This CDR3 has 15 residues. Looked up from germline, CDR1 is KGHSY and CDR2 is FQNENV. The CDR3 is CASSQFSTGDQPQHF. The CDR3 region has the DNA TGTGCCAGCAGCCAATTTTCGACAGGGGATCAGCCCCAGCATTTT.

This clone came up a few times. The rearrangement links TRBV4-1 to TRBJ2-1, with unresolved D. The CDR3 loop spans 13 amino acids. The germline V gene has CDR1 MGHRA and CDR2 YSYEKL. The V gene lost 1 base and the J gene lost 12 bases, with 13 bases spanning the gap. DNA of the CDR3: TGCGCCAGCAGCCAAGTTGAGGCAAACACGCAGTTCTTC. Encoded protein: CASSQVEANTQFF.

The CDR3 loop reads CASSGQPSSYNEQFF. DNA of the CDR3: TGTGCCAGCAGTGGACAGCCTAGCTCCTACAATGAGCAGTTCTTC. This chain links TRBV7-3 with TRBJ2-1; TRBD1 might be the D (6 bases). The CDR3 is 15 residues long. V was clipped by 6 bases and J by 0 bases, with 12 bases between them. Germline CDR1 and CDR2: SGHTA and FQGTGA.

This clone has only a few counts. The chain links TRBV28 to TRBJ1-2; possible D gene TRBD1, 5 bases. The V end was cut by 6 bases, the J end by 0 bases, with 11 bases between. Germline V gives CDR1 MDHEN, CDR2 SYDVKM. This CDR3 contains 14 residues. The CDR3 spells CASRFLGANYGYTF. The CDR3 nucleotides are TGTGCCAGCAGATTTCTAGGGGCTAACTATGGCTACACCTTC.

A word on this clone: The sample has other DNA sequences that encode this CDR3 too. The chain recombines TRBV6-5 with TRBJ1-2; D not resolved. V was pared by 2 bases and J by 0 bases, with 4 bases between. This CDR3 has 13 residues. CDR1 is MNHEY and CDR2 is SVGAGI in the germline V gene. The CDR3 loop reads CASSYDSNYGYTF. The CDR3 DNA reads TGTGCCAGCAGTTACGACTCTAACTATGGCTACACCTTC.

The chain has TRBV2 and TRBJ2-1; 9 bases match TRBD1. The CDR3 contains 13 residues. In germline, CDR1 is SNHLY, CDR2 FYNNEI. V shed 7 bases and J 8 bases; nucleotides not matched to a gene: 6. This CDR3 reads CASNYRGRDEQFF. The CDR3 DNA is TGTGCCAGCAATTACAGGGGGCGCGATGAGCAGTTCTTC.